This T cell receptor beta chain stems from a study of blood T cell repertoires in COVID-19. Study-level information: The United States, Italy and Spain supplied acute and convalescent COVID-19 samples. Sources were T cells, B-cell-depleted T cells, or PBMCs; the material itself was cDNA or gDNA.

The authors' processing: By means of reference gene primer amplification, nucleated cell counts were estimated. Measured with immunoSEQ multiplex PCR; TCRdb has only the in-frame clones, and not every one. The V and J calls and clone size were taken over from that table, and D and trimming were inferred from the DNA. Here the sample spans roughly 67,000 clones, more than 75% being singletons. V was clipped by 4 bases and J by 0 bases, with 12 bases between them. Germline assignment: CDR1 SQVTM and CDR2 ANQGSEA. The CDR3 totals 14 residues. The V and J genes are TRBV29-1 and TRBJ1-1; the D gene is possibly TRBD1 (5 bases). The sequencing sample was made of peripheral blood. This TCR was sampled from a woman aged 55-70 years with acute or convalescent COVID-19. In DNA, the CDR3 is TGCAGCGTTGTCCCGACAGACCTGAACACTGAAGCTTTCTTT. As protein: CSVVPTDLNTEAFF.